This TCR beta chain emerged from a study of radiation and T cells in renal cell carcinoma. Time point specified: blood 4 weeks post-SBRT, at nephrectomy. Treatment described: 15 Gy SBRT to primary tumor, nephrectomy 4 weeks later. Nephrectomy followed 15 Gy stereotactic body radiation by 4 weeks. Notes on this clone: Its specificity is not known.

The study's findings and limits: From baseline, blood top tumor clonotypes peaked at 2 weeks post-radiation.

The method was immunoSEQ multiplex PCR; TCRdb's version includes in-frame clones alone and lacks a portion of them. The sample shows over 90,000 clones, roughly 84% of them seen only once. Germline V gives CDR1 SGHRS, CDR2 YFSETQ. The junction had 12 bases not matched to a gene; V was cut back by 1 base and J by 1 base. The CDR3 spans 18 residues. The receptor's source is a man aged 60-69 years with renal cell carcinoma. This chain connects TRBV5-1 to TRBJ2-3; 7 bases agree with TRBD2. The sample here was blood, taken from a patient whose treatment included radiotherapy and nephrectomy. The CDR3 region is CASSLQTRASGRTDTQYF. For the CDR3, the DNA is TGCGCCAGCAGCTTGCAGACTAGGGCTAGCGGCCGCACAGATACGCAGTATTTT.